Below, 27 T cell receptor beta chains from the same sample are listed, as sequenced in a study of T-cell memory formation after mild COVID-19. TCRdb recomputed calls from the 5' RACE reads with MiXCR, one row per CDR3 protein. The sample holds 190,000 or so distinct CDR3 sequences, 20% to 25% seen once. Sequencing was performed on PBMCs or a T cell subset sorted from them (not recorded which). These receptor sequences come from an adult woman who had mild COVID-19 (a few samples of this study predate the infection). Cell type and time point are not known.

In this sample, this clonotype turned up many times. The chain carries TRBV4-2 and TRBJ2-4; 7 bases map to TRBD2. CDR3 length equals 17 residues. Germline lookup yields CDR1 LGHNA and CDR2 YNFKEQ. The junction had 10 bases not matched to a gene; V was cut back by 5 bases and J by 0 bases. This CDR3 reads CASSGREQTLAKNIQYF. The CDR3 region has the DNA TGTGCCAGCAGCGGGCGGGAGCAAACCTTAGCCAAAAACATTCAGTACTTC.

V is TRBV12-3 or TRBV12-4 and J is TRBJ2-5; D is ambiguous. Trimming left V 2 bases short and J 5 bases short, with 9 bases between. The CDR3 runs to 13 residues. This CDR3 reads CASSLNSGETQYF. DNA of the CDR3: TGTGCCAGCAGTTTAAACTCTGGGGAGACCCAGTACTTC.

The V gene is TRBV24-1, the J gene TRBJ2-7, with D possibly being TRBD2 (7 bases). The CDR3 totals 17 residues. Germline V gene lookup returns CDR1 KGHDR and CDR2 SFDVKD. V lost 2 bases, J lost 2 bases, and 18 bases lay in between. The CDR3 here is CATSDSGGLRNPYEQYF. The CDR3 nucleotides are TGTGCCACCAGTGATTCCGGGGGGCTAAGAAATCCCTACGAGCAGTACTTC.

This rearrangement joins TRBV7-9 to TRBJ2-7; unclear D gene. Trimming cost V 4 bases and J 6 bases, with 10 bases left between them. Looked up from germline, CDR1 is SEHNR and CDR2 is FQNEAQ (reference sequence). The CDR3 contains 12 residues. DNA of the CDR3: TGTGCCAGCAGCTCACAACCCCCCGAGCAGTACTTC. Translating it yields CASSSQPPEQYF.

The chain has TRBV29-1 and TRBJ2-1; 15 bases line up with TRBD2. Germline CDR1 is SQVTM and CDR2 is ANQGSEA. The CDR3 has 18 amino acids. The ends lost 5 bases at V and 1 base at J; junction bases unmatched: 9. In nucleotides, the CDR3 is TGCAGCGTTCAGCCGGGACTAGCGGGAGGCCCATCCTACAATGAGCAGTTCTTC. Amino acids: CSVQPGLAGGPSYNEQFF.

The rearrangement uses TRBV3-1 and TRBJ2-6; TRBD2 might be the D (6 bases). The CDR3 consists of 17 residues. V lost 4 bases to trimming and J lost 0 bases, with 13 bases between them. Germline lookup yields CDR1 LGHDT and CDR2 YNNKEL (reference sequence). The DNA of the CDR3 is TGTGCCAGCAGCCTGGTAGCGGCGAGCTCTGGGGCCAACGTCCTGACTTTC. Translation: CASSLVAASSGANVLTF.

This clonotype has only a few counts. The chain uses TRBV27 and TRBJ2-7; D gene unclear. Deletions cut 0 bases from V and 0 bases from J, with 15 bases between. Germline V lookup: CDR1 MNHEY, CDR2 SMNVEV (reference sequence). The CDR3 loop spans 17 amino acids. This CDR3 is CASSLSSPRTGSYEQYF. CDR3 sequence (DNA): TGTGCCAGCAGTTTATCGTCCCCAAGGACCGGCTCCTACGAGCAGTACTTC.

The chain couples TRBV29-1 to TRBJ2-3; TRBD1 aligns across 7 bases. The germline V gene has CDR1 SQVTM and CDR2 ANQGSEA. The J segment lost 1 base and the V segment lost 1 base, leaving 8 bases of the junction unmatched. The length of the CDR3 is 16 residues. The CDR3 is CSVEGPRDRRTDTQYF. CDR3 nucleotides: TGCAGCGTTGAAGGACCCCGGGACAGACGCACAGATACGCAGTATTTT.

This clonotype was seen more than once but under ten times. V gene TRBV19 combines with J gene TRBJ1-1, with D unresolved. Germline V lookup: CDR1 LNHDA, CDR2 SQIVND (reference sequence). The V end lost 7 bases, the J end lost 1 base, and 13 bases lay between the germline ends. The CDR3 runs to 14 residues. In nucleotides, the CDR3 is TGTGCCAGTAAGGGAGTGGAGAGGAACACTGAAGCTTTCTTT. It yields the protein CASKGVERNTEAFF.

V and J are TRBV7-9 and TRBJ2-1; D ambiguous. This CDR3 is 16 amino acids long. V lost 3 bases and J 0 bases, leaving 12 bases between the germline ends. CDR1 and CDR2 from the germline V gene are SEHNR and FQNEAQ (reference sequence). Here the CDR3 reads CASSLSLLSSYNEQFF. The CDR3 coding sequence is TGTGCCAGCAGCTTGAGCTTACTGAGCTCCTACAATGAGCAGTTCTTC. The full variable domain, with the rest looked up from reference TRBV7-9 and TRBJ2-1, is DTGVSQNPRHKITKRGQNVTFRCDPISEHNRLYWYRQTLGQGPEFLTYFQNEAQLEKSRLLSDRFSAERPKGSFSTLEIQRTEQGDSAMYLCASSLSLLSSYNEQFFGPGTRLTVL.

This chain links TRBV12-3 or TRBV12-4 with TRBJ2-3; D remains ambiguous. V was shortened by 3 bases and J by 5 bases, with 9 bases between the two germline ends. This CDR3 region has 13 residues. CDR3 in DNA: TGTGCCAGCAGTTTCGATTTCAAAGATACGCAGTATTTT. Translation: CASSFDFKDTQYF.

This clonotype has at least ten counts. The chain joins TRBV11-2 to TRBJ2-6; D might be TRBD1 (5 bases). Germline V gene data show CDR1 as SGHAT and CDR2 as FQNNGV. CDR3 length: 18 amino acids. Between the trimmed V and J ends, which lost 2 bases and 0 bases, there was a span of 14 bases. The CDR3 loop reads CASSLNIGASSGANVLTF. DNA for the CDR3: TGTGCCAGCAGCTTAAATATAGGGGCCTCCTCTGGGGCCAACGTCCTGACTTTC.

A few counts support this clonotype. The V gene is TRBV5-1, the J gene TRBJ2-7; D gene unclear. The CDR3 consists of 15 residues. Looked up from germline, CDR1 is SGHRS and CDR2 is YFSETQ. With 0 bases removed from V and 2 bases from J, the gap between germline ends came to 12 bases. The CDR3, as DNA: TGCGCCAGCAGCTTGGAATGGGGTAGGACCTACGAGCAGTACTTC. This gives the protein CASSLEWGRTYEQYF.

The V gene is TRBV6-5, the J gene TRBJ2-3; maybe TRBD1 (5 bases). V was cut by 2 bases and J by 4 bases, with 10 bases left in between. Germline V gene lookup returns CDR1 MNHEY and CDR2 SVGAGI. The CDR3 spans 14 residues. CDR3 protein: CASSYGVRADTQYF. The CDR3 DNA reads TGTGCCAGCAGTTACGGAGTCAGGGCAGATACGCAGTATTTT.

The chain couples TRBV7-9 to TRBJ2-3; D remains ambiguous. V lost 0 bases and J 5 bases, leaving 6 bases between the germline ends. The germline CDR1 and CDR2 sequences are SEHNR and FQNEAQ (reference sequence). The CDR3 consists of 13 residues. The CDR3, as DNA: TGTGCCAGCAGCTTAGCTGAGGAAGATACGCAGTATTTT. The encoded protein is CASSLAEEDTQYF.

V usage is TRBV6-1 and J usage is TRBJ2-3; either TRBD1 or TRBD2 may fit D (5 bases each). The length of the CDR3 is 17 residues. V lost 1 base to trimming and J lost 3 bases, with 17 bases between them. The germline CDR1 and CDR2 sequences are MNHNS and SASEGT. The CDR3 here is CASSEEGRMRTTDTQYF. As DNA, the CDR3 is TGTGCCAGCAGTGAAGAGGGACGTATGAGGACGACAGATACGCAGTATTTT.

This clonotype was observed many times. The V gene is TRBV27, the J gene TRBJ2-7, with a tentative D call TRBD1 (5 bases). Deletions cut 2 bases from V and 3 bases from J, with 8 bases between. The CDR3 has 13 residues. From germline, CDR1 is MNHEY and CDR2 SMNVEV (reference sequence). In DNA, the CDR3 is TGTGCCAGCAGTTTAGGTACAGGCTACGAGCAGTACTTC. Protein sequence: CASSLGTGYEQYF.

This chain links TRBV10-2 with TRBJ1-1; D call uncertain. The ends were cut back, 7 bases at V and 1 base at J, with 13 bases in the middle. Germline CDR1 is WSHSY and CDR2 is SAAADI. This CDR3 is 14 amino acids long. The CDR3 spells CASTLGRWNTEAFF. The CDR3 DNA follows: TGCGCCAGCACCCTCGGTCGGTGGAACACTGAAGCTTTCTTT.

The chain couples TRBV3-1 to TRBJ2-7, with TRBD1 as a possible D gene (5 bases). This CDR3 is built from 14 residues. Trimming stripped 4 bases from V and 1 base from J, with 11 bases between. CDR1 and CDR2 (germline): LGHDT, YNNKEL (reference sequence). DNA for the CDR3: TGTGCCAGCAGCCCGAGCGCAGGGTCCTACGAGCAGTACTTC. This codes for CASSPSAGSYEQYF.

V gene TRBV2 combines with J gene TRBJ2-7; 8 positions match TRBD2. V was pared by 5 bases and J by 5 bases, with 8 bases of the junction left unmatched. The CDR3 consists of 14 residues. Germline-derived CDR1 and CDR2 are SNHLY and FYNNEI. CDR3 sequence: CASSPIAGQNEQYF. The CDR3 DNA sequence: TGTGCCAGCAGTCCAATAGCGGGGCAGAACGAGCAGTACTTC.

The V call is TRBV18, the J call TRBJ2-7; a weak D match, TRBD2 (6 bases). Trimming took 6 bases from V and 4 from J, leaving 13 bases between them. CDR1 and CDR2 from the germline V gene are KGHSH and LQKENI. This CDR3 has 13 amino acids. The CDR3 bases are TGTGCCAGCTCCCAGGGACTGAATTACGAGCAGTACTTC. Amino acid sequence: CASSQGLNYEQYF.

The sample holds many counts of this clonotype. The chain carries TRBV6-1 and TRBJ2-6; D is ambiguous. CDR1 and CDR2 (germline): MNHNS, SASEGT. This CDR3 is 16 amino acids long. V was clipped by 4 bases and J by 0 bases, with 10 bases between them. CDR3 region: CASSGSPGSGANVLTF. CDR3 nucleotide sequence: TGTGCCAGCAGTGGTTCCCCCGGCTCTGGGGCCAACGTCCTGACTTTC.

The DNA of the CDR3 is TGTGCCAGCGGGTCGCAGAGGGACAGCTACTACGAGCAGTACTTC. Its translation: CASGSQRDSYYEQYF. V gene TRBV27 combines with J gene TRBJ2-7, with 7 bases aligning to TRBD1. Germline CDR1 reads MNHEY; CDR2 reads SMNVEV (reference sequence). V shed 8 bases, J shed 3 bases, and the junction held 13 bases outside the gene matches. The CDR3 loop spans 15 amino acids.

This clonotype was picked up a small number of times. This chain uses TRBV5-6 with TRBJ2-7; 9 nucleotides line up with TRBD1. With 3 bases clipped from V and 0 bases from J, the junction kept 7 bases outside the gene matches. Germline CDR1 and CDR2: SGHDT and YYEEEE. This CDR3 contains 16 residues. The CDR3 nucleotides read TGTGCCAGCAGCTATGCCGGGACAGGGAGCTCCTACGAGCAGTACTTC. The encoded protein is CASSYAGTGSSYEQYF.

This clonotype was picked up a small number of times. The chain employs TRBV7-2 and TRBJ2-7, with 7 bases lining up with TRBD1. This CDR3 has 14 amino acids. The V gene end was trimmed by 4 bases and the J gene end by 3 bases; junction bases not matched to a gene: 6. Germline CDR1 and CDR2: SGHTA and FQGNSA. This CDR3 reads CASSWSGTDYEQYF. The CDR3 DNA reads TGTGCCAGCAGCTGGTCAGGGACAGACTACGAGCAGTACTTC.

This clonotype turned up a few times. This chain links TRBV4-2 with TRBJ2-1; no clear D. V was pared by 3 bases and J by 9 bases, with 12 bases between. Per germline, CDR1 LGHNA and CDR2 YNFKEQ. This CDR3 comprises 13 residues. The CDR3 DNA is TGTGCCAGCAGCCAGGTGATGGTGGGTGAGCAGTTCTTC. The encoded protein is CASSQVMVGEQFF.

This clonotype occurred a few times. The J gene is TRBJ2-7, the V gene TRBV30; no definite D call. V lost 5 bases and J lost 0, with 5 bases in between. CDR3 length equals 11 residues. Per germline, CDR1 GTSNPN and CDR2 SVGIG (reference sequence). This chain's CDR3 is CAWGHSYEQYF. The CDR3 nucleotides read TGTGCCTGGGGGCACTCCTACGAGCAGTACTTC. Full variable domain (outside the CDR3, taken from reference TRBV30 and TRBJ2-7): SQTIHQWPATLVQPVGSPLSLECTVEGTSNPNLYWYRQAAGRGLQLLFYSVGIGQISSEVPQNLSASRPQDRQFILSSKKLLLSDSGFYLCAWGHSYEQYFGPGTRLTVT.